This T cell receptor beta chain is from a study of T-cell memory formation after mild COVID-19. Study context: Largely, the TCR clusters proved donor specific.

TCRdb re-derived calls from the 5' RACE reads in MiXCR, one entry per CDR3 protein. The data hold approximately 490,000 distinct CDR3 sequences, with around 21% observed a single time. Comments on this clonotype: The target antigen is unknown.

Study-wide results and caveats: Pre-infection memory showed some responding clones, and this suggested that cross-reactive memory joined.

Sequencing was done on a sample of PBMCs or a T cell subset sorted from them (not recorded which). This clonotype originated in an adult woman who had mild COVID-19 (a few samples of this study predate the infection). Cell type and time point are not known.

CDR3 region: CSVGLGTDYGYTF. CDR3 nucleotides: TGCAGCGTTGGCCTCGGGACAGACTATGGCTACACCTTC. V gene TRBV29-1 combines with J gene TRBJ1-2; 7 nucleotides align to TRBD1. J gave up 3 bases and V 4 bases, and 5 bases lay outside the gene matches. CDR3 size: 13 residues. Per the germline V gene, CDR1 is SQVTM and CDR2 is ANQGSEA. The whole variable domain, filled in from reference TRBV29-1 and TRBJ1-2, reads SAVISQKPSRDICQRGTSLTIQCQVDSQVTMMFWYRQQPGQSLTLIATANQGSEATYESGFVIDKFPISRPNLTFSTLTVSNMSPEDSSIYLCSVGLGTDYGYTFGSGTRLTVV.